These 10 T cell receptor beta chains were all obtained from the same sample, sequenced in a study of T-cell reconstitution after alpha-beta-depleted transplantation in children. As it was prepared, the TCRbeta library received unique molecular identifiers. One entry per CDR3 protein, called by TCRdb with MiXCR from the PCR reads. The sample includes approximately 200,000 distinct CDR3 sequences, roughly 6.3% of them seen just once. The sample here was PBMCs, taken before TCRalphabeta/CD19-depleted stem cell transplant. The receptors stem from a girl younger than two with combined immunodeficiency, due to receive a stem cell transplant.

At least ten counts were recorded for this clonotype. In DNA form, the CDR3 reads TGCGCCAGCAGCCGCTTGGACGGCGGGAGCTATGGCTACACCTTC. Its translation: CASSRLDGGSYGYTF. The chain joins TRBV4-3 to TRBJ1-2; no reliable D call. This CDR3 is 15 amino acids long. Germline assignment: CDR1 LGHNA and CDR2 YSLEER. Trimming took off 4 bases at V and 4 bases at J, with 16 bases between the two ends.

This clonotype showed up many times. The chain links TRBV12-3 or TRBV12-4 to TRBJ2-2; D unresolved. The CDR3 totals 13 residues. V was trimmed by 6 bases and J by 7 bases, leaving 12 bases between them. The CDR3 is CASRPLVGGELFF. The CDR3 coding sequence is TGTGCCAGCAGGCCTTTAGTGGGCGGGGAGCTGTTTTTT.

The CDR3 nucleotides read TGCAGTGCTAGTCCCCCAGGACGTTGGCCCCCCTGGAATGAGCAGTTCTTC. Its translation is CSASPPGRWPPWNEQFF. The chain recombines TRBV20-1 with TRBJ2-1; D remains ambiguous. CDR3 length: 17 residues. The V gene's germline CDR1 is DFQATT and CDR2 SNEGSKA (reference sequence). Trimming pared 3 bases from V and 7 bases from J, leaving 25 bases between.

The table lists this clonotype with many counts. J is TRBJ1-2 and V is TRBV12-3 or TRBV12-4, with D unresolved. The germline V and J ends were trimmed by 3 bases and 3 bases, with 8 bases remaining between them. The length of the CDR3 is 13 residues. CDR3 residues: CASSFMKDYGYTF. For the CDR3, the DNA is TGTGCCAGCAGTTTTATGAAGGACTATGGCTACACCTTC.

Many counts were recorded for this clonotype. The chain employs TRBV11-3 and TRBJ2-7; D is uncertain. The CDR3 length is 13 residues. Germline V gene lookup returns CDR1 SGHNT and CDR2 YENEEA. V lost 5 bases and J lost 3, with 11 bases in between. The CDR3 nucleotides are TGTGCCAGCAGCCCCGAAGTGGTCTACGAGCAGTACTTC. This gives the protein CASSPEVVYEQYF.

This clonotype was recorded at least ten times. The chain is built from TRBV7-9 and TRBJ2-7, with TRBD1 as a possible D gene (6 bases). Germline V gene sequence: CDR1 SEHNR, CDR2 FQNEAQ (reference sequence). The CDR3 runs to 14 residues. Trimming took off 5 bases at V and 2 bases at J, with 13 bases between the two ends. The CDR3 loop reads CASSGYRVPYEQYF. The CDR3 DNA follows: TGTGCCAGCAGCGGGTACAGGGTGCCCTACGAGCAGTACTTC.

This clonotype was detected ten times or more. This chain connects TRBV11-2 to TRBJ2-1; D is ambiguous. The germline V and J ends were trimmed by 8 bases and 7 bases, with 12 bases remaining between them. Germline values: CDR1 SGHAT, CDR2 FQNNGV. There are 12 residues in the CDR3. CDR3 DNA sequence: TGTGCCAGCGCTCAATTGCGGAATGAGCAGTTCTTC. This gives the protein CASAQLRNEQFF.

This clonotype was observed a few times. In nucleotides, the CDR3 is TGTGCCAGCAGCACGTGGACTAGCGGGGAACAAGAGACCCAGTACTTC. Amino acids: CASSTWTSGEQETQYF. J is TRBJ2-5 and V is TRBV11-3, with 12 nucleotides matching TRBD2. Per germline, CDR1 SGHNT and CDR2 YENEEA. The ends lost 5 bases at V and 2 bases at J; junction bases unmatched: 6. This CDR3 region has 16 residues.

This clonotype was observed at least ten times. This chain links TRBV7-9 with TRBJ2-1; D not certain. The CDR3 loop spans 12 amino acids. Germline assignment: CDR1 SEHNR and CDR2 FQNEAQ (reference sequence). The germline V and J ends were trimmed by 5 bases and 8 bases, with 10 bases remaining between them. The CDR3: CASSPPLDEQFF. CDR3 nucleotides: TGTGCCAGCAGCCCCCCGTTGGATGAGCAGTTCTTC.

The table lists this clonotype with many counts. The CDR3 sequence is CSVEGTDLWDEQFF. The CDR3 DNA follows: TGCAGCGTTGAAGGGACAGACCTCTGGGATGAGCAGTTCTTC. The V and J genes are TRBV29-1 and TRBJ2-1; a possible D gene is TRBD1 (6 bases). Looked up from germline, CDR1 is SQVTM and CDR2 is ANQGSEA. This CDR3 region has 14 residues. The V end lost 1 base, the J end lost 8 bases, and 15 bases lay between the germline ends.